The 30 T cell receptor beta chains below come from one sample, sequenced in a study of blood T cells in healthy people across ages. A sample-barcoded 5' primer and a J-beta primer mix were used in a second PCR of about 7 to 12 cycles. TCRdb re-called the 5' RACE reads through MiXCR, storing one row per CDR3 protein. The sample records 800,000 to 950,000 distinct CDR3 sequences, 25% to 30% being singletons. The sample was also linked to a second study, of T cells of mothers and their children.

Sequences were obtained from blood. These receptors originate from a woman in her 40s in good health.

This clonotype was seen many times. V gene TRBV12-3 or TRBV12-4 combines with J gene TRBJ2-5; D is ambiguous. The CDR3 totals 10 residues. Trimming removed 5 bases at V and 5 bases at J, with 3 bases between. CDR3 sequence: CASSGETQYF. In nucleotides, the CDR3 is TGTGCCAGCAGTGGGGAGACCCAGTACTTC.

In its sample, this clonotype was seen a few times. The V call is TRBV7-3, the J call TRBJ2-1; 8 bases match TRBD2. The germline V gene has CDR1 SGHTA and CDR2 FQGTGA. Germline trimming cut 5 bases from V and 10 bases from J; bases unmatched to any gene: 7. This CDR3 is built from 13 residues. The CDR3 protein is CASSRGGIGEQFF. The CDR3 nucleotides read TGTGCCAGCAGCCGGGGGGGGATCGGGGAGCAGTTCTTC.

The gene calls are TRBV4-1 and TRBJ2-7, with 11 nucleotides matching TRBD2. Per the germline V gene, CDR1 is MGHRA and CDR2 is YSYEKL. The CDR3 contains 16 residues. Trimming at V came to 0 bases and at J to 3 bases, leaving 4 bases not matched to a gene. The CDR3, as DNA: TGCGCCAGCAGCCAAGATGGAGGGACTAGCGGCTACGAGCAGTACTTC. Residues: CASSQDGGTSGYEQYF.

The chain uses TRBV12-3 or TRBV12-4 and TRBJ1-5; D ambiguous. There are 14 residues in the CDR3. Trimming took 5 bases from V and 0 from J, leaving 8 bases between them. The CDR3 DNA follows: TGTGCCAGCAGTGCGACTAATAGCAATCAGCCCCAGCATTTT. This codes for CASSATNSNQPQHF.

This clonotype was found many times. The V and J genes are TRBV18 and TRBJ1-6; D gene uncertain. Per germline, CDR1 KGHSH and CDR2 LQKENI. This CDR3 has 13 residues. V lost 4 bases and J 13 bases, leaving 14 bases between the germline ends. CDR3 sequence: CASSQGTITPLHF. The CDR3 DNA reads as TGTGCCAGCTCACAGGGTACGATTACGCCCCTCCACTTT.

This clonotype was found a few times. This chain uses TRBV12-3 or TRBV12-4 with TRBJ2-1; D perhaps matches TRBD1 (5 bases). Trimming removed 3 bases from V and 8 bases from J, with 20 bases in between. The CDR3 runs 16 residues. The chain's CDR3 is CASSLQGYDVGHEQFF. Here the CDR3 DNA reads TGTGCCAGCAGTTTGCAGGGCTACGACGTTGGCCATGAGCAGTTCTTC.

This chain links TRBV7-2 with TRBJ2-7, with D possibly called TRBD1 or TRBD2 (5 bases each). Germline V CDR1 and CDR2: SGHTA, FQGNSA. V was shortened by 1 base and J by 2 bases, with 15 bases between the two germline ends. This CDR3 is built from 16 residues. CDR3 nucleotides: TGTGCCAGCAGCTTAGAGAGTTGGGGACGAACCTACGAGCAGTACTTC. Amino acid sequence: CASSLESWGRTYEQYF.

This sequence joins TRBV15 and TRBJ2-3; 9 bases agree with TRBD1. Germline CDR1 is LNHNV and CDR2 is YYDKDF (reference sequence). J lost 0 bases, V lost 0 bases, and 4 bases had no gene match. CDR3 length equals 17 residues. In DNA form, the CDR3 reads TGTGCCACCAGCAGAGATCGGGGGACAGGGAGCACAGATACGCAGTATTTT. Amino acids: CATSRDRGTGSTDTQYF.

This rearrangement joins TRBV19 to TRBJ2-3; weak D call: TRBD1 (6 bases). Germline CDR1 LNHDA, CDR2 SQIVND (reference sequence). The CDR3 runs 15 residues. Between the trimmed V and J ends, which lost 5 bases and 4 bases, there was a span of 16 bases. In DNA form, the CDR3 reads TGTGCCAGTAGTTGGGCAGGGGCGCCGGCAGATACGCAGTATTTT. Amino acids: CASSWAGAPADTQYF.

This clonotype was found many times. J is TRBJ2-7 and V is TRBV28, with 7 bases lining up with TRBD1. V was clipped by 5 bases and J by 4 bases; unmatched bases: 5. The CDR3 totals 13 residues. Germline assignment: CDR1 MDHEN and CDR2 SYDVKM. Here the CDR3 reads CASSPGQKYEQYF. The CDR3 DNA is TGTGCCAGCAGTCCGGGACAGAAATACGAGCAGTACTTC.

As regards this clonotype: Since the CDR3 does not end with the conserved phenylalanine or tryptophan, this likely comes from a read error. In DNA form, the CDR3 reads TGCGCCAGCAGCTTGGGGGTAGCGGGCGTTCTAGCCAAAAACATTCAGTACCTC. This sequence encodes CASSLGVAGVLAKNIQYL. V usage is TRBV5-1 and J usage is TRBJ2-4; 7 bases match TRBD2. Per the germline V gene, CDR1 is SGHRS and CDR2 is YFSETQ. Trimming took 0 bases from V and 0 from J; bases not matched to a gene: 9. The CDR3 is made up of 18 amino acids.

J is TRBJ2-1 and V is TRBV24-1; D is perhaps TRBD1 (5 bases). The germline gives CDR1 KGHDR, CDR2 SFDVKD. The CDR3 consists of 16 residues. Trimming pared 0 bases from V and 8 bases from J, leaving 16 bases between. The CDR3 region has the DNA TGTGCCACCAGTGATTTGGCAGGGCAGTTCGGTGATGAGCAGTTCTTC. Residues: CATSDLAGQFGDEQFF.

This chain joins TRBV7-9 and TRBJ1-4, with TRBD1 as a possible D gene (5 bases). The CDR3 length is 15 residues. Trimming removed 0 bases at V and 8 bases at J, with 13 bases between. Germline-derived CDR1 and CDR2 are SEHNR and FQNEAQ (reference sequence). CDR3 loop: CASSLAGQGREKLFF. In DNA, the CDR3 is TGTGCCAGCAGCTTAGCTGGGCAGGGCCGAGAAAAACTGTTTTTT.

This clonotype was seen a handful of times. A single base separates this from a much larger clone, so it may be a read error. The V and J genes are TRBV6-4 and TRBJ2-1, with 9 bases fitting TRBD1. This CDR3 has 16 amino acids. The germline CDR1 and CDR2 sequences are MRHNA and SNTAGT. The DNA for the CDR3 is TGTGCCAGCAGCCCTCGCGGGACAGGGTCCTACGATGAGCAGTTCTTC. Translation gives CASSPRGTGSYDEQFF.

The chain uses TRBV5-1 and TRBJ1-1; D is ambiguous. V gave up 0 bases and J gave up 7 bases, with 10 bases separating them. The CDR3 extends over 13 amino acids. Germline lookup yields CDR1 SGHRS and CDR2 YFSETQ. The CDR3 loop is CASSLAWANEAFF. The DNA for the CDR3 is TGCGCCAGCAGCTTGGCTTGGGCAAATGAAGCTTTCTTT.

This clonotype was counted between two and nine times. V is TRBV6-6 and J is TRBJ1-5; 7 positions match TRBD1. CDR1 and CDR2 (germline): MNHNY, SVGAGI (reference sequence). V was pared by 11 bases and J by 0 bases, with 13 bases of the junction left unmatched. This CDR3 region has 16 residues. As DNA, the CDR3 is TGTGCCGGCATAAACCGGGACAGCGATAGCAATCAGCCCCAGCATTTT. This translates into CAGINRDSDSNQPQHF.

V and J are TRBV7-3 and TRBJ2-7; TRBD2 agrees at 10 bases. The CDR3 is 15 residues long. Looked up from germline, CDR1 is SGHTA and CDR2 is FQGTGA. J gave up 2 bases and V 5 bases, and 6 bases lay outside the gene matches. The CDR3 here is CASSARTSGPYEQYF. The CDR3 nucleotides are TGTGCCAGCAGCGCTCGGACTAGCGGACCCTACGAGCAGTACTTC.

As to this clonotype: A much larger clone is a single base away; this may be a read error. This chain joins TRBV4-3 and TRBJ2-1; no reliable D call. The CDR3 contains 16 residues. V lost 1 base to trimming and J lost 0 bases, with 10 bases between them. In germline, CDR1 is LGHNA, CDR2 YSLEER. CDR3 DNA: TGCGCCAGCAGCCAAGTACGACATAGCTCCTACAATGAGCAGTTCTTC. Residues: CASSQVRHSSYNEQFF.

The chain uses TRBV10-3 and TRBJ1-1, with D maybe TRBD1 (5 bases). Germline V gives CDR1 ENHRY, CDR2 SYGVKD. The ends were cut back, 6 bases at V and 0 bases at J, with 11 bases in the middle. The CDR3 has 14 residues. CDR3 residues: CAIRRGFVNTEAFF. CDR3 nucleotides: TGTGCCATCAGGAGGGGATTCGTGAACACTGAAGCTTTCTTT.

This clonotype was recorded a few times. This chain joins TRBV24-1 and TRBJ2-3; D gene uncertain. Between the trimmed V and J ends, which lost 3 bases and 6 bases, there was a span of 15 bases. CDR3 length: 15 amino acids. Germline loops: CDR1 KGHDR, CDR2 SFDVKD. CDR3 nucleotides: TGTGCCACCAGTGATCACCCGCTCCCGAGGGATACGCAGTATTTT. It translates to CATSDHPLPRDTQYF.

This clonotype was seen more than once but under ten times. This chain joins TRBV27 and TRBJ1-2, with 9 bases aligning to TRBD1. CDR3 size: 13 residues. Unmatched junction bases numbered 7, after V lost 6 bases and J lost 8 bases. In germline, CDR1 is MNHEY, CDR2 SMNVEV (reference sequence). The CDR3 coding sequence is TGTGCCAGCAGCCTTACAGGGGGCGGCGGCTACACCTTC. Translation: CASSLTGGGGYTF.

At least ten counts were recorded for this clonotype. J is TRBJ2-1 and V is TRBV24-1; D not certain. V was clipped by 6 bases and J by 5 bases, with 7 bases between them. In germline, CDR1 is KGHDR, CDR2 SFDVKD. This CDR3 comprises 12 residues. CDR3: CATSRLNNEQFF. The CDR3 DNA sequence: TGTGCCACCAGTAGACTCAACAATGAGCAGTTCTTC.

The rearrangement joins TRBV29-1 to TRBJ2-1, with 8 bases lining up with TRBD2. Germline assignment: CDR1 SQVTM and CDR2 ANQGSEA. V lost 6 bases and J lost 3; bases outside the gene matches: 13. The CDR3 runs 16 residues. CDR3 in amino acids: CSVPPRASGYYNEQFF. The CDR3 DNA reads as TGCAGCGTGCCCCCCCGGGCTAGCGGGTACTACAATGAGCAGTTCTTC.

This clonotype occurred many times. V and J are TRBV7-9 and TRBJ1-2; the D is unclear. The CDR3 contains 14 residues. Germline CDR1 SEHNR, CDR2 FQNEAQ (reference sequence). Trimming removed 2 bases from V and 3 bases from J, with 10 bases in between. CDR3 nucleotide sequence: TGTGCCAGCAGCTTAACTAAAGGGTACTATGGCTACACCTTC. This codes for CASSLTKGYYGYTF.

This rearrangement joins TRBV7-2 to TRBJ2-2; TRBD1 agrees at 7 bases. The CDR3 is 16 amino acids. Germline V lookup: CDR1 SGHTA, CDR2 FQGNSA. V lost 5 bases to trimming and J lost 6 bases; unmatched junction nucleotides: 12. For the CDR3, the DNA is TGTGCCAGCAGCACAGAGATTAGACAGGGTGCCGGGGAGCTGTTTTTT. Its translation: CASSTEIRQGAGELFF.

This clonotype was picked up many times. V gene TRBV4-1 combines with J gene TRBJ2-7, with unresolved D. CDR1 and CDR2 (germline): MGHRA, YSYEKL. The CDR3 is 14 residues long. The V gene lost 0 bases and the J gene lost 2 bases, with 8 bases spanning the gap. CDR3 DNA: TGCGCCAGCAGCCAAGACGGTGCTACCTACGAGCAGTACTTC. Translated: CASSQDGATYEQYF.

This clonotype was detected a few times. The rearrangement uses TRBV19 and TRBJ2-1, with TRBD1 matching over 9 bases. V trimming: 6 bases; J trimming: 2 bases; junction bases outside the gene matches: 2. In germline, CDR1 is LNHDA, CDR2 SQIVND (reference sequence). This CDR3 comprises 14 residues. CDR3 in amino acids: CASSGQGTYNEQFF. DNA for the CDR3: TGTGCCAGTAGCGGACAGGGGACCTACAATGAGCAGTTCTTC.

The CDR3 reads CASNPSTGLTDTQYF. In DNA form, the CDR3 reads TGCGCCAGCAACCCCTCGACAGGGCTCACAGATACGCAGTATTTT. The chain combines TRBV5-1 with TRBJ2-3, with 7 bases matching TRBD1. Germline V CDR1 and CDR2: SGHRS, YFSETQ. V trimming: 6 bases; J trimming: 2 bases; junction bases outside the gene matches: 9. The CDR3 sequence is 15 residues long.

Concerning this clonotype: This may be a read error: a much more frequent sequence differs by one nucleotide. The CDR3 does not end in the conserved phenylalanine or tryptophan, so this is likely a read error. The chain combines TRBV6-5 with TRBJ2-7; D is unresolved. Looked up from germline, CDR1 is MNHEY and CDR2 is SVGAGI. The CDR3 spans 14 residues. V was clipped by 0 bases and J by 0 bases, with 6 bases between them. The CDR3 coding sequence is TGTGCCAGCAGTTACTCGGTCAGCTCCTACGAGCAGTACTCC. Translation gives CASSYSVSSYEQYS.

This clonotype came up many times. The rearrangement joins TRBV5-4 to TRBJ2-7, with D possibly being TRBD1 or TRBD2 (6 bases each). V was trimmed by 4 bases and J by 0 bases, leaving 14 bases between them. This CDR3 has 15 amino acids. The germline CDR1 and CDR2 sequences are SGHNT and YYREEE (reference sequence). CDR3 region: CASSPGALSSYEQYF. In DNA form, the CDR3 reads TGTGCCAGCAGCCCGGGGGCCCTTAGCTCCTACGAGCAGTACTTC.